A selection of T cell receptor beta chains follows, all from one sample in a study of blood T cell repertoires in COVID-19. The data were produced by immunoSEQ multiplex PCR, yet TCRdb's version contains in-frame clones alone and is incomplete. The table records under 250,000 clones, 88% of them present only once. Sequenced input: peripheral blood. Receptor source: a woman aged 55 to 70 with acute or convalescent COVID-19. The CDR3 runs from the conserved cysteine through the conserved F or W. D genes are given only for firm matches. Expanded clones get a size class; other rows say once, few or many, or leave the size out.

V	J	size	D	CDR3	DNA
TRBV28	TRBJ1-2	-	-	CASSLLGGYGYTF	TGTGCCAGCAGTTTATTGGGGGGGTATGGCTACACCTTC
TRBV5-1	TRBJ1-1	-	TRBD1	CASSKGRTGNTEAFF	TGCGCCAGCAGCAAGGGCCGGACAGGGAACACTGAAGCTTTCTTT
TRBV6-5	TRBJ1-4	-	-	CASSLTTAVNEKLFF	TGTGCCAGCAGTCTCACGACAGCAGTGAATGAAAAACTGTTTTTT
TRBV25-1	TRBJ2-5	-	-	CASSELGSGLQETQYF	TGTGCCAGCAGTGAACTTGGGAGCGGGCTCCAAGAGACCCAGTACTTC
TRBV18	TRBJ2-1	-	-	CASSPLKRVLPIPDLQFF	TGTGCCAGCTCACCGCTGAAGCGGGTCCTCCCCATACCAGACTTGCAGTTCTTC
TRBV7-9	TRBJ2-1	-	-	CASSQMRGSSYNEQFF	TGTGCCAGCAGCCAGATGAGAGGGAGCTCCTACAATGAGCAGTTCTTC
TRBV4-3	TRBJ2-1	-	TRBD2	CASSHPNGRGRGSEQFF	TGCGCCAGCAGCCATCCAAACGGTCGCGGGAGGGGTAGTGAGCAGTTCTTC
TRBV3-1/TRBV3-2	TRBJ1-2	-	TRBD1	CASSPTGTGDGYTF	TGTGCCAGCAGCCCCACCGGGACAGGGGATGGCTACACCTTC
TRBV19	TRBJ2-2	-	TRBD1	CASCRDSNTGELFF	TGTGCCTCGTGCCGGGACAGCAACACCGGGGAGCTGTTTTTT
TRBV7-2	TRBJ1-6	-	-	CASRPQVINSPLHF	TGTGCCAGCAGGCCACAGGTGATTAATTCACCCCTCCACTTT
TRBV19	TRBJ2-5	once	-	CASGNQETQYF	TGTGCCAGTGGCAATCAAGAGACCCAGTACTTC
TRBV11-3	TRBJ1-1	-	-	CASSFAENTEAFF	TGTGCCAGCAGCTTTGCAGAAAACACTGAAGCTTTCTTT
TRBV28	TRBJ2-7	-	-	CASSIAPTYEQYF	TGTGCCAGCAGTATTGCCCCTACCTACGAGCAGTACTTC
TRBV9	TRBJ2-1	-	TRBD2	CASSPRRLAGYNEQFF	TGTGCCAGCAGCCCCCGGAGACTAGCGGGCTACAATGAGCAGTTCTTC
TRBV11-3	TRBJ2-3	-	-	CASSLGFFSAKADTQYF	TGTGCCAGCAGCTTAGGATTTTTTAGCGCGAAGGCAGATACGCAGTATTTT
TRBV5-5	TRBJ2-6	-	-	CASSLDRAGVAILTF	TGTGCCAGCAGCTTAGATAGGGCAGGGGTCGCAATCCTGACTTTC
TRBV5-1	TRBJ1-1	-	-	CASSSERNTEAFF	TGCGCCAGCAGCTCGGAGAGGAACACTGAAGCTTTCTTT
TRBV19	TRBJ2-7	once	TRBD1	CASSTQTGTGGFEQYF	TGTGCCAGTAGTACGCAGACCGGGACAGGGGGTTTCGAGCAGTACTTC
TRBV25-1	TRBJ2-5	-	-	CASSLLQPQETQYF	TGTGCCAGCAGTCTCCTACAGCCCCAAGAGACCCAGTACTTC
TRBV9	TRBJ2-1	-	-	CASSVNGHFYNEQFF	TGTGCCAGCAGCGTGAATGGACACTTCTACAATGAGCAGTTCTTC
TRBV7-2	TRBJ2-7	-	TRBD2	CASSPRVASGTASYEQYF	TGTGCCAGCAGCCCCCGGGTGGCTAGCGGGACCGCCTCCTACGAGCAGTACTTC
TRBV27	TRBJ2-1	once	TRBD1	CASSPRDRGYNEQFF	TGTGCCAGCAGTCCCCGGGACAGGGGATACAATGAGCAGTTCTTC
TRBV19	TRBJ2-2	-	TRBD2	CASSIDLSSGGYTGELFF	TGTGCCAGTAGTATAGATTTGTCTAGCGGAGGTTACACCGGGGAGCTGTTTTTT
TRBV10-3	TRBJ1-6	-	TRBD1	CAISELDRVESPLHF	TGTGCCATCAGTGAATTGGACAGGGTAGAATCACCCCTCCACTTT
TRBV5-1	TRBJ2-3	-	TRBD2	CASSPERGQTDTQYF	TGCGCCAGCAGCCCAGAGCGGGGGCAAACAGATACGCAGTATTTT
TRBV9	TRBJ1-6	-	-	CASSVGSSSYNSPLHF	TGTGCCAGCAGCGTAGGATCGAGCTCCTATAATTCACCCCTCCACTTT
TRBV7-9	TRBJ2-3	-	TRBD1	CASSFPGQGDTDTQYF	TGTGCCAGCAGCTTTCCGGGACAGGGGGATACAGATACGCAGTATTTT
TRBV2	TRBJ1-5	once	-	CASSGIGGGNQPQHF	TGTGCCAGCAGTGGTATCGGCGGTGGCAATCAGCCCCAGCATTTT
TRBV7-2	TRBJ2-2	-	-	CASSSSFRGTGELFF	TGTGCCAGCAGCTCCTCGTTCAGGGGCACCGGGGAGCTGTTTTTT
TRBV29-1	TRBJ2-7	-	TRBD1	CSAGTVQGGEQYF	TGCAGCGCCGGGACAGTCCAAGGAGGCGAGCAGTACTTC
TRBV10-2	TRBJ2-1	-	TRBD1	CASRSSTGTENYNEQFF	TGCGCCAGCAGGTCCTCGACGGGGACAGAGAACTACAATGAGCAGTTCTTC
TRBV9	TRBJ2-5	once	-	CASGDRGLLQETQYF	TGTGCCAGCGGAGATAGGGGCCTCCTCCAAGAGACCCAGTACTTC
TRBV11-3	TRBJ2-5	-	TRBD1	CASSLGGTGGETQYF	TGTGCCAGCAGCTTAGGGGGAACAGGGGGAGAGACCCAGTACTTC
TRBV30	TRBJ1-1	once	-	CACISNRVPNPHTEAFF	TGTGCCTGCATATCGAACAGGGTCCCAAACCCCCACACTGAAGCTTTCTTT
TRBV27	TRBJ2-1	-	TRBD2	CASSLLASGGSMQFF	TGTGCCAGCAGTTTATTAGCCAGCGGGGGGTCTATGCAGTTCTTC
TRBV4-2	TRBJ1-6	-	TRBD1	CASSQPPGQGGSPLHF	TGTGCCAGCAGCCAACCCCCGGGACAGGGGGGATCACCCCTCCACTTT
TRBV29-1	TRBJ2-5	-	TRBD1	CSVGQGRWETQYF	TGCAGCGTTGGACAGGGGAGGTGGGAGACCCAGTACTTC
TRBV7-2	TRBJ2-7	once	TRBD1	CASSLWTGGQNEQYF	TGTGCCAGCAGCTTATGGACAGGGGGGCAGAACGAGCAGTACTTC
TRBV5-1	TRBJ2-7	-	TRBD1	CASSPGTGDLWTYEQYF	TGCGCCAGCAGCCCGGGGACAGGGGATTTGTGGACCTACGAGCAGTACTTC
TRBV4-1	TRBJ2-3	-	TRBD2	CASSQDRRGRVTDTQYF	TGCGCCAGCAGCCAAGATAGACGGGGGAGGGTCACAGATACGCAGTATTTT
TRBV3-1/TRBV3-2	TRBJ1-2	-	TRBD1	CASSHWDRGHYGYTF	TGTGCCAGCAGCCACTGGGACAGGGGACACTATGGCTACACCTTC
TRBV6-2/TRBV6-3	TRBJ1-1	-	-	CASSYSRQNMNTEAFF	TGTGCCAGCAGTTACTCAAGACAGAACATGAACACTGAAGCTTTCTTT
TRBV19	TRBJ2-1	-	-	CASSRQGLYNEQFF	TGTGCCAGTAGTCGGCAGGGGCTCTACAATGAGCAGTTCTTC
TRBV19	TRBJ2-3	-	-	CASSIPGGSTDTQYF	TGTGCCAGTAGTATACCCGGAGGCAGCACAGATACGCAGTATTTT
TRBV5-1	TRBJ2-2	-	TRBD2	CASSTTSGDANTGELFF	TGCGCCAGCAGCACGACTAGCGGGGACGCGAACACCGGGGAGCTGTTTTTT
TRBV5-1	TRBJ1-6	-	-	CASSLEGLNSPLHF	TGCGCCAGCAGCTTGGAGGGGCTTAATTCACCCCTCCACTTT
TRBV4-2	TRBJ1-4	once	-	CASSQGDGRGEKLFF	TGTGCCAGCAGCCAAGGGGACGGGAGAGGGGAAAAACTGTTTTTT
TRBV19	TRBJ1-4	-	TRBD1	CASRQGLTEKLFF	TGTGCCAGTAGACAGGGGTTGACTGAAAAACTGTTTTTT
TRBV5-1	TRBJ1-4	-	TRBD1	CASSSGQGLLAANEKLFF	TGCGCCAGCAGCTCAGGACAGGGCTTATTGGCTGCTAATGAAAAACTGTTTTTT
TRBV5-1	TRBJ1-4	-	TRBD1	CASSLQGSNEKLFF	TGCGCCAGCAGCCTACAGGGGTCTAATGAAAAACTGTTTTTT
TRBV5-1	TRBJ1-4	-	-	CASSLGAGFNEKLFF	TGCGCCAGCAGCTTGGGGGCAGGCTTTAATGAAAAACTGTTTTTT
TRBV24-1	TRBJ2-1	once	TRBD2	CATSGSGETYNEQFF	TGTGCCACCAGCGGGAGCGGGGAAACCTACAATGAGCAGTTCTTC
TRBV15	TRBJ2-7	-	-	CATSNPSFAREPYEQYF	TGTGCCACCAGCAACCCGTCGTTTGCCCGGGAGCCCTACGAGCAGTACTTC
TRBV2	TRBJ1-3	-	-	CASTTTARRGNTIYF	TGTGCCAGCACTACCACGGCCCGGAGGGGAAACACCATATATTTT
TRBV3-1/TRBV3-2	TRBJ2-7	-	-	CASSQDWRGVSSYEQYF	TGTGCCAGCAGCCAAGATTGGCGGGGCGTGAGCTCCTACGAGCAGTACTTC
TRBV30	TRBJ2-7	-	TRBD1	CAWSTGTGPYEQYF	TGTGCCTGGAGCACCGGGACAGGGCCCTACGAGCAGTACTTC
TRBV28	TRBJ2-3	-	TRBD2	CASSRDYTRYF	TGTGCCAGTTCCCGGGACTATACTAGGTATTTT
TRBV7-6	TRBJ2-2	-	-	CASSLGAFRGELFF	TGTGCCAGCAGCTTAGGAGCGTTCAGAGGGGAGCTGTTTTTT
TRBV11-2	TRBJ2-5	-	-	CASSLKGGYQETQYF	TGTGCCAGCAGCTTAAAGGGGGGGTACCAAGAGACCCAGTACTTC